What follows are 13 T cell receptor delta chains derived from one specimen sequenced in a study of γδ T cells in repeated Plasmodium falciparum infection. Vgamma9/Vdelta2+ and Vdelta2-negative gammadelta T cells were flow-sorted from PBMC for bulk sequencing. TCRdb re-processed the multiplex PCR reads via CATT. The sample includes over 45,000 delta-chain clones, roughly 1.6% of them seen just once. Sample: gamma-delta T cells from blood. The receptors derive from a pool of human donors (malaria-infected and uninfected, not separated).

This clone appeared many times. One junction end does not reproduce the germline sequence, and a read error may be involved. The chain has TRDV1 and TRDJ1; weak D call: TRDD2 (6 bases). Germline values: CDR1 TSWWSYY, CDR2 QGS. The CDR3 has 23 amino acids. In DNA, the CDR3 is TGTGCTCTTGGGGATCCGTTGGGTCCTACAAAATCTACTAGGGGACTAAACACCGATAAACTCATCTTC. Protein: CALGDPLGPTKSTRGLNTDKLIF.

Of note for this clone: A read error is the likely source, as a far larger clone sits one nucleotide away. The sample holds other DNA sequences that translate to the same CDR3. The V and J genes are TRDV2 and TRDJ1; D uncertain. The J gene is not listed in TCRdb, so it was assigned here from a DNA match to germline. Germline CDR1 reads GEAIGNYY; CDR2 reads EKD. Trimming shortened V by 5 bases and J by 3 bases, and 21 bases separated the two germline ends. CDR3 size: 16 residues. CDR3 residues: CACVSLGTRGPDKLIF. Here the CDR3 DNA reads TGTGCCTGTGTGAGTCTAGGCACGAGGGGTCCCGATAAACTCATCTTT.

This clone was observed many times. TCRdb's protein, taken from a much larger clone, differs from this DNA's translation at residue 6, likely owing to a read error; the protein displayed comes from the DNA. The CDR3 coding sequence is TGTGCTCTTGGGGAACAGCTGGGGGATTCGGTGCTCATCTTT. Protein: CALGEQLGDSVLIF. The J gene has no call, while the V gene is TRDV1; the table assigns TRDD3, which was not confirmed against the DNA. The CDR3 is 14 residues long. Germline loops: CDR1 TSWWSYY, CDR2 QGS.

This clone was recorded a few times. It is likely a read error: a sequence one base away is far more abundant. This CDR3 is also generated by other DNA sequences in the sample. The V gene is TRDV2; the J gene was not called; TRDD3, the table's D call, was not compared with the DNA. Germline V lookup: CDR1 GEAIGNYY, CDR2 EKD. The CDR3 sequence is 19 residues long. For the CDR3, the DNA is TGTGCCTGTGACACCCTACTGGGGGATACGCTGGGGGACACCCGACAAATGTTTTTC. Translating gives CACDTLLGDTLGDTRQMFF.

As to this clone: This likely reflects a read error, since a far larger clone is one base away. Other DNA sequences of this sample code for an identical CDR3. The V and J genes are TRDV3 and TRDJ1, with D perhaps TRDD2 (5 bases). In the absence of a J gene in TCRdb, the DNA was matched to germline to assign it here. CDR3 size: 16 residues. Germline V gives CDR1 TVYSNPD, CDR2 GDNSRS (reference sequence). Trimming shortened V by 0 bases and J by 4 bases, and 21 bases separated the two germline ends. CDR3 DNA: TGTGCCTTTAGGAATACCGGGTACCTTCGGGGCGATAAACTCATCTTT. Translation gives CAFRNTGYLRGDKLIF.

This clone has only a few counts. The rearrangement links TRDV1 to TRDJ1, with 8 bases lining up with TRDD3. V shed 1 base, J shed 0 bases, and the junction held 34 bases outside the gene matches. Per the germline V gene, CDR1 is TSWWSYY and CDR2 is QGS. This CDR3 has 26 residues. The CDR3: CALGEPDFRSPLKAGGHTWYTDKLIF. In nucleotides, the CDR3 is TGTGCTCTTGGGGAACCGGACTTTAGATCCCCTTTAAAGGCTGGGGGACACACATGGTACACCGATAAACTCATCTTT.

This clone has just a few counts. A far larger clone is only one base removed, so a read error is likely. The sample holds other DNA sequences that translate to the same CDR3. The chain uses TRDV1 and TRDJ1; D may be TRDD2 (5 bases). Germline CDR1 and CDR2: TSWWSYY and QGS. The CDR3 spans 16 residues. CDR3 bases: TGTGCTCTTCTGATCTTCCCCACCCCGTACGTATGTAGACTCATCTTC. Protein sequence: CALLIFPTPYVCRLIF.

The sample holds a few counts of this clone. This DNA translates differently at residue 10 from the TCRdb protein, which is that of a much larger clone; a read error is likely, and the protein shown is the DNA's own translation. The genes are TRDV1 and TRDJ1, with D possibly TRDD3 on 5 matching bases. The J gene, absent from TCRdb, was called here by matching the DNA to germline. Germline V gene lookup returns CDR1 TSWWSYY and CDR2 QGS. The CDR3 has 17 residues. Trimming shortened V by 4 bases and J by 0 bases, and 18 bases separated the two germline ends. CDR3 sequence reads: CALGGVLGQGDTDKLIF. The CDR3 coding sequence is TGTGCTCTTGGGGGGGTCCTGGGACAAGGAGACACCGATAAACTCATCTTT.

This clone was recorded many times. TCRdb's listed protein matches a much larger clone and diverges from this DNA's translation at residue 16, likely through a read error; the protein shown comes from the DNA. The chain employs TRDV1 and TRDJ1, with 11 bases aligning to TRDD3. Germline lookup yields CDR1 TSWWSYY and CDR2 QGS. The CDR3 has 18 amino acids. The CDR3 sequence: CALGELYWGIRYTDKPIF. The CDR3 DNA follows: TGTGCTCTTGGGGAACTTTACTGGGGGATAAGGTACACCGATAAACCCATCTTT.

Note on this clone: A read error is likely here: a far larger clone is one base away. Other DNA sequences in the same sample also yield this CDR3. CDR3 nucleotides: TGTGCTCTTGGGGAAGCCAAAGGTCTCGTGGGTACACAGACGATACTGGGGGCTGCTAACACCGATAAACTCATCTTT. Protein sequence: CALGEAKGLVGTQTILGAANTDKLIF. The rearrangement uses TRDV1 and TRDJ1; 8 bases map to TRDD3. The J gene was missing in TCRdb and was found by matching the end of the DNA to germline. CDR1 is TSWWSYY, CDR2 QGS, per germline. J was trimmed by 0 bases and V by 2 bases; bases with no gene match: 35. CDR3 length: 26 residues.

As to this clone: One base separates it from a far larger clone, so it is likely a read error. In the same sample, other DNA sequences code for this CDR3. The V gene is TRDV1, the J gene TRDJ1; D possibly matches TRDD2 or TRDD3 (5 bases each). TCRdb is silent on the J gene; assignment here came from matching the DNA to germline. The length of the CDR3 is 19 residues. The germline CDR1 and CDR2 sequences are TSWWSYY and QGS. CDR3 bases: TGTGCTCTTGGAGAACTCAGGGCCTACCCGGGGAGAAAGGCCGATAAACTCATCTTT. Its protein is CALGELRAYPGRKADKLIF.

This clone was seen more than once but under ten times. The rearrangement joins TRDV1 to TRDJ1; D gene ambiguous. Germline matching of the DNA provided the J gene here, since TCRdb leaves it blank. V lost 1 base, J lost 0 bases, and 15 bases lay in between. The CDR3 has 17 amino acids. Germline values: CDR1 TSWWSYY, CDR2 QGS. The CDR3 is CALGEPVAGRYTDKLIF. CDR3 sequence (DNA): TGTGCTCTTGGGGAACCGGTGGCGGGGCGGTACACCGATAAACTCATCTTT.

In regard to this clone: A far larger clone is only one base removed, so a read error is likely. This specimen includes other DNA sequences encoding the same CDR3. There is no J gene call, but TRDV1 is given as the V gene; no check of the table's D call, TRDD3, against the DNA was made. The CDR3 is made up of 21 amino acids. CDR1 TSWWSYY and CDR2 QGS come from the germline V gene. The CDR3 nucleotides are TGTGCTCTTGGGGAACCCCATCCTGTCCCGGGGGACCTGTCCGTCACCGATAAGCTCATCTTT. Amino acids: CALGEPHPVPGDLSVTDKLIF.